This T cell receptor (beta chain) was documented in a study of cytomegalovirus exposure and HLA in healthy donors. PCR used 60 Vbeta primers and 13 Jbeta primers. Only in-frame clones appear in the TCRdb table, and some are missing; sequencing was by immunoSEQ multiplex PCR. This sample carries approximately 55,000 clones, about four fifths of them seen once, and the ten largest clones take 2.5%. The CDR3 totals 13 residues. Germline loops: CDR1 MNHNS, CDR2 SASEGT. Trimming removed 3 bases at V and 6 bases at J, with 10 bases between. This clone was counted between two and nine times. Source material: PBMCs. This TCR was sampled from a boy between 10 and 17 years old in good health and CMV-seropositive. The chain recombines TRBV6-1 with TRBJ2-3; D is ambiguous. CDR3 protein: CASSDLSRDTQYF. In DNA form, the CDR3 reads TGTGCCAGCAGTGACCTATCTAGGGATACGCAGTATTTT.